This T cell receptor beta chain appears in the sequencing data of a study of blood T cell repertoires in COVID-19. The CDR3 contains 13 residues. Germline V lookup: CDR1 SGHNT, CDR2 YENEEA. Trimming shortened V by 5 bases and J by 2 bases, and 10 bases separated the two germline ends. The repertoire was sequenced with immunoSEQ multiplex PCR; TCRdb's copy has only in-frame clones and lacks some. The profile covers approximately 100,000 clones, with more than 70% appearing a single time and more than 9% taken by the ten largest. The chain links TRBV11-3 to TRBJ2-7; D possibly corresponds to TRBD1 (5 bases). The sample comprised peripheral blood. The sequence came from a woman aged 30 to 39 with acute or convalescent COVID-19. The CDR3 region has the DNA TGTGCCAGCAGCAAGACAGTGACCTACGAGCAGTACTTC. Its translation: CASSKTVTYEQYF.